The 10 T cell receptor beta chains below all came from one sample that was sequenced in a study of neurological immune-mediated disorders. A single record per CDR3 protein comes from TCRdb applying MiXCR to the 5' RACE reads. The table includes 75,000 to 80,000 distinct CDR3 sequences, approximately 5% detected once. Sequences were obtained from PBMCs. Receptors originate from a woman in her 30s with multiple sclerosis.

This clonotype was counted at least ten times. The chain uses TRBV7-9 and TRBJ2-1; TRBD1 might be the D (6 bases). This CDR3 comprises 14 residues. Germline V gene sequence: CDR1 SEHNR, CDR2 FQNEAQ (reference sequence). Trimming stripped 5 bases from V and 6 bases from J, with 14 bases between. The CDR3 DNA sequence: TGTGCCAGCAGCACACTACAGGGTTTCAATGAGCAGTTCTTC. It specifies CASSTLQGFNEQFF.

This clonotype came up many times. CDR3 nucleotide sequence: TGCAGTGCTACCCACATCTCTAACTATGGCTACACCTTC. Protein sequence: CSATHISNYGYTF. The chain has TRBV20-1 and TRBJ1-2; D call uncertain. Trimming cost V 4 bases and J 0 bases, with 9 bases left between them. The CDR3 runs 13 residues. Germline V CDR1 and CDR2: DFQATT, SNEGSKA (reference sequence).

This clonotype was found a few times. The rearrangement links TRBV6-6 to TRBJ2-5; 7 bases line up with TRBD2. The CDR3 runs to 16 residues. The germline V gene has CDR1 MNHNY and CDR2 SVGAGI (reference sequence). V was clipped by 0 bases and J by 4 bases; unmatched bases: 8. The CDR3 spells CASSYSPSSGRETQYF. The DNA of the CDR3 is TGTGCCAGCAGTTACTCGCCGTCTAGCGGAAGAGAGACCCAGTACTTC.

This clonotype was picked up many times. This chain connects TRBV5-5 to TRBJ2-3; D possibly corresponds to TRBD2 (6 bases). The CDR3 runs to 15 residues. The germline CDR1 and CDR2 sequences are SGHKS and YYEKEE (reference sequence). Between the trimmed V and J ends, which lost 0 bases and 1 base, there was a span of 9 bases. The CDR3 sequence: CASSLAWGGTDTQYF. CDR3 nucleotides: TGTGCCAGCAGCTTGGCGTGGGGGGGCACAGATACGCAGTATTTT.

This clonotype was counted ten times or more. V gene TRBV5-1 combines with J gene TRBJ1-4; D remains unclear. Trimming left V 0 bases short and J 0 bases short, with 6 bases between. This CDR3 is built from 15 residues. In germline, CDR1 is SGHRS, CDR2 YFSETQ. For the CDR3, the DNA is TGCGCCAGCAGCTTGGCGCCAGCAACTAATGAAAAACTGTTTTTT. Amino acids: CASSLAPATNEKLFF.

For this clonotype: The junction departs from the called germline gene at one end, perhaps through a read error. The V call is TRBV14, the J call TRBJ1-6; D ambiguous. In germline, CDR1 is SGHDN, CDR2 FVKESK. The CDR3 covers 12 residues. The CDR3 spells CASSRELSTLNF. DNA for the CDR3: TGTGCCAGCAGCCGGGAGTTGTCAACCCTCAACTTT.

This chain connects TRBV7-9 to TRBJ1-1, with D uncertain. V lost 7 bases and J 1 base, leaving 13 bases between the germline ends. The germline V gene has CDR1 SEHNR and CDR2 FQNEAQ (reference sequence). This CDR3 region has 14 residues. The CDR3 DNA sequence: TGTGCCAGCAACTACCCCAAAGGGAACACTGAAGCTTTCTTT. Its translation: CASNYPKGNTEAFF.

This clonotype has ten or more counts. The chain carries TRBV5-1 and TRBJ1-5, with D unclear. Trimming pared 0 bases from V and 6 bases from J, leaving 10 bases between. Germline CDR1 SGHRS, CDR2 YFSETQ. There are 14 residues in the CDR3. In nucleotides, the CDR3 is TGCGCCAGCAGCTTGGGGGGTAATGGTCAGCCCCAGCATTTT. This translates into CASSLGGNGQPQHF.

Ten or more counts support this clonotype. The rearrangement links TRBV20-1 to TRBJ2-5; D unresolved. Between the trimmed V and J ends, which lost 5 bases and 5 bases, there was a span of 15 bases. Germline V CDR1 and CDR2: DFQATT, SNEGSKA (reference sequence). The CDR3 extends over 13 amino acids. Here the CDR3 reads CSARPPATETQYF. DNA for the CDR3: TGCAGTGCTCGACCCCCGGCTACGGAGACCCAGTACTTC.

This clonotype came up many times. V is TRBV2 and J is TRBJ1-2; TRBD1 agrees at 7 bases. The junction had 5 bases not matched to a gene; V was cut back by 6 bases and J by 1 base. This CDR3 region has 14 residues. Germline assignment: CDR1 SNHLY and CDR2 FYNNEI. In DNA, the CDR3 is TGTGCCAGCAGGTCGGGACAGATTAACTATGGCTACACCTTC. Translating gives CASRSGQINYGYTF.